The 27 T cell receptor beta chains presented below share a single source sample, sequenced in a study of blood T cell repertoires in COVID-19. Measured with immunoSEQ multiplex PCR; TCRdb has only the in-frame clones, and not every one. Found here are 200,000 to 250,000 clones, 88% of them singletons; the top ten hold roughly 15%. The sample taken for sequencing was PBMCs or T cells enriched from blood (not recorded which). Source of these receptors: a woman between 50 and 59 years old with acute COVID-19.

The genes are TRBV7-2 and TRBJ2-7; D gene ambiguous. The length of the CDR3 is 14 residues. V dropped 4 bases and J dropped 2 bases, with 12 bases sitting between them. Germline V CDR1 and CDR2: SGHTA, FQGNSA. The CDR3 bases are TGTGCCAGCAGCTCCCCAGGTTACGCCTACGAGCAGTACTTC. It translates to CASSSPGYAYEQYF.

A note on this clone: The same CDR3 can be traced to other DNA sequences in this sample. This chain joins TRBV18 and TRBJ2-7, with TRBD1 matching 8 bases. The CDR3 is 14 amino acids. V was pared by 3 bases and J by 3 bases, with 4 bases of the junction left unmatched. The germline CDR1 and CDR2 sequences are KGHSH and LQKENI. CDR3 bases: TGTGCCAGCTCACCGGGGACAGGTTTCTACGAGCAGTACTTC. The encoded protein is CASSPGTGFYEQYF.

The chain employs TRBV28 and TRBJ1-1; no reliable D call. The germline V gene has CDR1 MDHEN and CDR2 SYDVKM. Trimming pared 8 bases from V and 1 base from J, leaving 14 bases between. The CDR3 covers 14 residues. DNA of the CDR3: TGTGCCAGCGGAGGTCACCCCGGGAACACTGAAGCTTTCTTT. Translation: CASGGHPGNTEAFF.

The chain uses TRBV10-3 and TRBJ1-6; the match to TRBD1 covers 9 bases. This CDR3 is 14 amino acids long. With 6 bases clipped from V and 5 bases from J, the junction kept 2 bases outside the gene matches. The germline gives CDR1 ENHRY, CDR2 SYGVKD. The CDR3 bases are TGTGCCATCAGGGACAGGGGAGATAATTCACCCCTCCACTTT. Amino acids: CAIRDRGDNSPLHF.

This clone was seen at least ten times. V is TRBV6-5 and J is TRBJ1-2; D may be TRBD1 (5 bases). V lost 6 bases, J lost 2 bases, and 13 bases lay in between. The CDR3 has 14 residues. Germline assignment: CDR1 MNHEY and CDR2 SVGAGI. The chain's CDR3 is CASRAQGRNYGYTF. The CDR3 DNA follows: TGTGCCAGCAGGGCGCAGGGAAGGAACTATGGCTACACCTTC.

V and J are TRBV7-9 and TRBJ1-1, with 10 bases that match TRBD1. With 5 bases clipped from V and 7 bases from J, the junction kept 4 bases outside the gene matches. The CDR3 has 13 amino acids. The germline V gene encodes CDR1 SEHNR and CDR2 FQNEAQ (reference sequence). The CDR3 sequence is CASSLRDRGEAFF. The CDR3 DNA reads TGTGCCAGCAGCCTTAGGGACAGGGGTGAAGCTTTCTTT.

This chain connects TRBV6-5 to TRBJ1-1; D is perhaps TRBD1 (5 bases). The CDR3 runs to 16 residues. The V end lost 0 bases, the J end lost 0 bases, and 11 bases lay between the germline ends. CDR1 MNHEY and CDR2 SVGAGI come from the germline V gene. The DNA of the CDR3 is TGTGCCAGCAGTTACTCGGGGGGGAGGGTGAACACTGAAGCTTTCTTT. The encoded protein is CASSYSGGRVNTEAFF.

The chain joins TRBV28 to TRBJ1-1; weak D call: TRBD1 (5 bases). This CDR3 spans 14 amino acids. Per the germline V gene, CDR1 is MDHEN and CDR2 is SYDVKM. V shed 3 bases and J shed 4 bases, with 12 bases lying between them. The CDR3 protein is CASSFPFDSTEAFF. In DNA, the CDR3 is TGTGCCAGCAGTTTTCCCTTCGACAGCACTGAAGCTTTCTTT.

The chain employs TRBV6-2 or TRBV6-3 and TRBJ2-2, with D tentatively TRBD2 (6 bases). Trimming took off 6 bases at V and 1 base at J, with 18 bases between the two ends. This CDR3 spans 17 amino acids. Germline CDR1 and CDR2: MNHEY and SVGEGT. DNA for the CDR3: TGTGCCAGCAGCCCAGGAACCGGGACTTTGAACACCGGGGAGCTGTTTTTT. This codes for CASSPGTGTLNTGELFF.

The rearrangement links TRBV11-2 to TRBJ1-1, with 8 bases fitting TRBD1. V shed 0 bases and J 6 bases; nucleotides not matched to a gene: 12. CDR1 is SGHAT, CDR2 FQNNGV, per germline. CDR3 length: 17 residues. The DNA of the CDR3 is TGTGCCAGCAGCTTAGAAGTTGGACAGGGTTTAGACTCTGAAGCTTTCTTT. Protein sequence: CASSLEVGQGLDSEAFF.

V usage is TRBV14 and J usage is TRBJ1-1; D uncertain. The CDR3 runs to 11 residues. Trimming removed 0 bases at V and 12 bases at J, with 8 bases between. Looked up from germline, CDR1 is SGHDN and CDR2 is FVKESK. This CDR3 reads CASSQDRKTFF. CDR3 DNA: TGTGCCAGCAGCCAAGACAGGAAAACTTTCTTT.

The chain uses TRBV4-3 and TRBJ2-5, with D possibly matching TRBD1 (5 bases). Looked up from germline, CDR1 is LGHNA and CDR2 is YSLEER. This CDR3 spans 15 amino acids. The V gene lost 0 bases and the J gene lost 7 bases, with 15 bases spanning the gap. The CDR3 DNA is TGCGCCAGCAGCCAAGATATGTCAGGGAAGGGGACCCAGTACTTC. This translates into CASSQDMSGKGTQYF.

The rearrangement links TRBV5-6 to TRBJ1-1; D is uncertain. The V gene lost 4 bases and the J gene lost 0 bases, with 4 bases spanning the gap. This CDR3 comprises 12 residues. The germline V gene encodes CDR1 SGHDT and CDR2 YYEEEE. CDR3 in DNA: TGTGCCAGCAGCCTCCTGAACACTGAAGCTTTCTTT. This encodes CASSLLNTEAFF.

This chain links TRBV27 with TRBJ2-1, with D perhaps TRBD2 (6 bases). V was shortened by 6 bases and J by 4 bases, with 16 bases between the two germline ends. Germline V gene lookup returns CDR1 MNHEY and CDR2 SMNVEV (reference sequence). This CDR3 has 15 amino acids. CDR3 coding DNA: TGTGCCAGCAGGGGGGATGGGGGGTTGTACAATGAGCAGTTCTTC. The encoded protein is CASRGDGGLYNEQFF.

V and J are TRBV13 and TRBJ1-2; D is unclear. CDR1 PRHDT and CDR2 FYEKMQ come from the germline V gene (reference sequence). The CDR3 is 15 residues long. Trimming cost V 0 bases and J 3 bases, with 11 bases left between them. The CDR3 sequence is CASSLGEGSHYGYTF. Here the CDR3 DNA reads TGTGCCAGCAGCTTAGGAGAGGGCAGCCACTATGGCTACACCTTC. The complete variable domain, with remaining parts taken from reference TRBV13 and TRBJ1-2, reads AAGVIQSPRHLIKEKRETATLKCYPIPRHDTVYWYQQGPGQDPQFLISFYEKMQSDKGSIPDRFSAQQFSDYHSELNMSSLELGDSALYFCASSLGEGSHYGYTFGSGTRLTVV.

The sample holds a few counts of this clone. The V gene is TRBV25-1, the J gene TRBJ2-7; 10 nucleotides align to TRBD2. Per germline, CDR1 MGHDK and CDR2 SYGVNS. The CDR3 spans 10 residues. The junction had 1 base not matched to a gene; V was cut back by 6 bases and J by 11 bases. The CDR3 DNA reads TGTGCCAGCAGGGGGACTAGCGAGTACTTC. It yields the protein CASRGTSEYF.

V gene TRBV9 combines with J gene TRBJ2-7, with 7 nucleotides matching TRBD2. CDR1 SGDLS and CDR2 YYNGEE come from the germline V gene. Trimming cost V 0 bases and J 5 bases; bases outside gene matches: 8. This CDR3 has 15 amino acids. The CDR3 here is CASSVGTRSFDEQYF. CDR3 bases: TGTGCCAGCAGCGTAGGGACTAGGTCATTCGACGAGCAGTACTTC.

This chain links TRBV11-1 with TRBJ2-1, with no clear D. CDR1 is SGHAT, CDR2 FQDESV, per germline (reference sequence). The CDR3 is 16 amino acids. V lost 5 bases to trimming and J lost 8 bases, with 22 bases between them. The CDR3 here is CASSPPVAAPLHEQFF. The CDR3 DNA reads TGTGCCAGCAGCCCTCCCGTGGCGGCCCCTCTCCATGAGCAGTTCTTC.

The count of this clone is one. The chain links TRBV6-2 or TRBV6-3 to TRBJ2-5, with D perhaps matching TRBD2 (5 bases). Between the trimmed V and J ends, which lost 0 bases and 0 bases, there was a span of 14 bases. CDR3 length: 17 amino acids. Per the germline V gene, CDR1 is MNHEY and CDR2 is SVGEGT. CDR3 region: CASSYSLGSPYQETQYF. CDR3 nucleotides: TGTGCCAGCAGTTACTCACTAGGGAGCCCGTACCAAGAGACCCAGTACTTC.

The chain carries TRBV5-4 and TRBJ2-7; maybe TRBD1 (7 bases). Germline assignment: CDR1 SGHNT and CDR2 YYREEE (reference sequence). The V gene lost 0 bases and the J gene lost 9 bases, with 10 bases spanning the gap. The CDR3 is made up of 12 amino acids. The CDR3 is CASSLDRGGQYF. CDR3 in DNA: TGTGCCAGCAGCTTGGACAGGGGAGGGCAGTACTTC.

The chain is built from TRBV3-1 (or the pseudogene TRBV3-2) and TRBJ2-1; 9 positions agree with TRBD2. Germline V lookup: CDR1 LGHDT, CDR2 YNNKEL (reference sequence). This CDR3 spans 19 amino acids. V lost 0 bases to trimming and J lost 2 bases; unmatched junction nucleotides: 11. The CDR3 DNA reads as TGTGCCAGCAGCCAAGATAGGCCGGTAGCGGGAGAGGCCTACAATGAGCAGTTCTTC. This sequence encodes CASSQDRPVAGEAYNEQFF.

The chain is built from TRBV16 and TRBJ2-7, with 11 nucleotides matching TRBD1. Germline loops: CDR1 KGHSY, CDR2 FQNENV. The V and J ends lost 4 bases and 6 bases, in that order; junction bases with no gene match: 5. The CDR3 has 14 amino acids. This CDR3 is CASSPRTGGSEQYF. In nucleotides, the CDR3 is TGTGCCAGCAGCCCCCGGACAGGGGGCTCCGAGCAGTACTTC.

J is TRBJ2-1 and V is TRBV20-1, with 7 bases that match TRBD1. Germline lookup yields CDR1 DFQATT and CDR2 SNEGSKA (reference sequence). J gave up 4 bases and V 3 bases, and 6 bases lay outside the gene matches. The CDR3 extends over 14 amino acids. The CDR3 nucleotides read TGCAGTGCTAGTAGGGGGCCCATATACAATGAGCAGTTCTTC. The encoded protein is CSASRGPIYNEQFF.

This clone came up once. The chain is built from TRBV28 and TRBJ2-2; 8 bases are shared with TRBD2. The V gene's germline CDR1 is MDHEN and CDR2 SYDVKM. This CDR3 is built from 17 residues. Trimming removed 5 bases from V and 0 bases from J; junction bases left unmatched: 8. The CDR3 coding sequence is TGTGCCAGCAGTCCGCCTCCGGGGGGGGCGAACACCGGGGAGCTGTTTTTT. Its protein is CASSPPPGGANTGELFF. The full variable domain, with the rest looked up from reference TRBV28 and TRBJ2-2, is DVKVTQSSRYLVKRTGEKVFLECVQDMDHENMFWYRQDPGLGLRLIYFSYDVKMKEKGDIPEGYSVSREKKERFSLILESASTNQTSMYLCASSPPPGGANTGELFFGEGSRLTVL.

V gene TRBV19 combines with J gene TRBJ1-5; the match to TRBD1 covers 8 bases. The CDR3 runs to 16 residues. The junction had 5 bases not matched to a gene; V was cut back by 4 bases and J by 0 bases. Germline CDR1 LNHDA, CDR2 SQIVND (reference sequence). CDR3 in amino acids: CASSTGTGPSNQPQHF. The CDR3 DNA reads TGTGCCAGTAGTACGGGGACAGGACCTAGCAATCAGCCCCAGCATTTT.

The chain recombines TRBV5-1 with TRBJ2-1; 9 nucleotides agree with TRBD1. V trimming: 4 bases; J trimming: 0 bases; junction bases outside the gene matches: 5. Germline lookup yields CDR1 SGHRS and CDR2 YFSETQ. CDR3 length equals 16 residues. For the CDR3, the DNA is TGCGCCAGCAGCCCAGGACAGGGGAGCTCCTACAATGAGCAGTTCTTC. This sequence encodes CASSPGQGSSYNEQFF.

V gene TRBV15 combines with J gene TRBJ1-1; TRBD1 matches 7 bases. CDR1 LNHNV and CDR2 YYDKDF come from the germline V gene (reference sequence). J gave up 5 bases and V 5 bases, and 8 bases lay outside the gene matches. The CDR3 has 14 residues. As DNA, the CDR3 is TGTGCCACCAGCCCGCCTTACAGGGGTACTGAAGCTTTCTTT. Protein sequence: CATSPPYRGTEAFF.